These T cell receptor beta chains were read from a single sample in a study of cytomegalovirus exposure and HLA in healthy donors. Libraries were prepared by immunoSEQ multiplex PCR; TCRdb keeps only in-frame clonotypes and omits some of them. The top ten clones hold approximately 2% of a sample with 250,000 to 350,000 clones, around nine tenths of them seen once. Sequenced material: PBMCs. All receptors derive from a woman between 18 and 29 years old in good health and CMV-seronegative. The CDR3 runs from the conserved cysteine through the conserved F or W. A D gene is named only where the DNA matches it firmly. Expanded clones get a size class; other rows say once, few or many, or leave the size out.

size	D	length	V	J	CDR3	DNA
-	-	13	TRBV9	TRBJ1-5	CASSSLSNQPQHF	TGTGCCAGCAGCTCCTTGAGCAATCAGCCCCAGCATTTT
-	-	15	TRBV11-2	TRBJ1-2	CASSLESGANYGYTF	TGTGCCAGCAGCTTAGAGTCAGGGGCTAACTATGGCTACACCTTC
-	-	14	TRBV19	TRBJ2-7	CASSIEKQHYEQYF	TGTGCCAGTAGTATAGAGAAACAGCACTACGAGCAGTACTTC
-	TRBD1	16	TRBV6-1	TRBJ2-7	CASSEYSGTGGYEQYF	TGTGCCAGCAGTGAATATTCCGGGACAGGGGGCTACGAGCAGTACTTC
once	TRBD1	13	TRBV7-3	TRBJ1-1	CASSRGQGTEAFF	TGTGCCAGCAGCCGAGGACAGGGCACTGAAGCTTTCTTT
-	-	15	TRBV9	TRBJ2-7	CASSVDSLGNYEQYF	TGTGCCAGCAGCGTTGACAGCCTAGGGAACTACGAGCAGTACTTC
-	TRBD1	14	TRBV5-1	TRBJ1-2	CASSYGDRGLGYTF	TGCGCCAGCAGCTACGGTGACAGGGGGCTCGGCTACACCTTC
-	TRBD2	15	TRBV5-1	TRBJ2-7	CASSLGQRETYEQYF	TGCGCCAGCAGCTTGGGACAGCGGGAGACCTACGAGCAGTACTTC
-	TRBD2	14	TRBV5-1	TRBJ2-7	CASTITSGGYEQYF	TGCGCCAGCACGATTACTAGCGGGGGATACGAGCAGTACTTC
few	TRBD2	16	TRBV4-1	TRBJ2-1	CASSQATSGGAGEQFF	TGCGCCAGCAGCCAAGCGACTAGCGGGGGGGCGGGTGAGCAGTTCTTC
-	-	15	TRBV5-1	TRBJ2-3	CASSLAGSSTDTQYF	TGCGCCAGCAGCTTGGCGGGTTCAAGCACAGATACGCAGTATTTT
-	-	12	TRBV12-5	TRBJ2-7	CASGGTFYEQYF	TGTGCTAGTGGTGGGACTTTCTACGAGCAGTACTTC
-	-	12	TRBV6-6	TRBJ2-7	CASSYGPYEQYF	TGTGCCAGCAGTTACGGCCCCTACGAGCAGTACTTC
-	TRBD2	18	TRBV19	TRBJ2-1	CASSIWGYGGGTYNEQFF	TGTGCCAGTAGTATCTGGGGATATGGCGGGGGGACCTACAATGAGCAGTTCTTC
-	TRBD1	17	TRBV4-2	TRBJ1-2	CASSQGAAGQGIDGYTF	TGTGCCAGCAGCCAAGGTGCCGCCGGACAGGGAATCGACGGCTACACCTTC
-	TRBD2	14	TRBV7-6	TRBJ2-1	CASSAGLAGVEQFF	TGTGCCAGCAGCGCTGGACTAGCGGGGGTTGAGCAGTTCTTC
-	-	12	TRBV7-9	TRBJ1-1	CSSSSSNTEAFF	TGTTCCAGCAGCTCAAGCAACACTGAAGCTTTCTTT
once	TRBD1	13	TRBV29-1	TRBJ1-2	CSVPGQADYGYTF	TGCAGCGTTCCGGGACAGGCGGACTATGGCTACACCTTC
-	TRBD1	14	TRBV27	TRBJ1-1	CASSFRTGVSEAFF	TGTGCCAGCAGTTTTCGGACAGGGGTTAGTGAAGCTTTCTTT
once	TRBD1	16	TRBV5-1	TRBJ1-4	CASSLDGDRGLEKLFF	TGCGCCAGCAGCTTGGACGGGGACAGAGGGTTGGAAAAACTGTTTTTT
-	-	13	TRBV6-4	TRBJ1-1	CASSPGGGAEAFF	TGTGCCAGCAGTCCGGGGGGAGGGGCTGAAGCTTTCTTT
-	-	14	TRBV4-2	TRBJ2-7	CASSGPSASYEQYF	TGTGCCAGCAGCGGCCCTAGCGCCTCCTACGAGCAGTACTTC
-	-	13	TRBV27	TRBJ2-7	CASSFKGIYEQYF	TGTGCCAGCAGTTTTAAGGGGATATACGAGCAGTACTTC
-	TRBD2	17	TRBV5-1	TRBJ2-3	CASSPRPSGGTTDTQYF	TGCGCCAGCAGCCCCCGTCCTAGCGGGGGGACCACAGATACGCAGTATTTT
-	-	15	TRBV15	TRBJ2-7	CATSVPRGEIYEQYF	TGTGCCACCAGCGTCCCCCGCGGGGAGATCTACGAGCAGTACTTC
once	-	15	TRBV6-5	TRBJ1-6	CASRTGGQGGSPLHF	TGTGCCAGCCGGACCGGGGGGCAGGGCGGTTCACCCCTCCACTTT
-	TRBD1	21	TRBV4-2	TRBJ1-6	CASSQGEGAIRSTLYNSPLHF	TGTGCCAGCAGCCAAGGAGAGGGGGCAATACGATCTACGCTTTATAATTCACCCCTCCACTTT
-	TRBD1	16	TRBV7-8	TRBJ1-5	CASSSTGGGGFQPQHF	TGTGCCAGCAGTTCTACAGGGGGCGGAGGGTTTCAGCCCCAGCATTTT
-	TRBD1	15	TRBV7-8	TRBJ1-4	CASSEQGAPNEKLFF	TGTGCCAGCAGCGAGCAGGGGGCGCCGAATGAAAAACTGTTTTTT
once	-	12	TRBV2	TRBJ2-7	CASSDRGYEQYF	TGTGCCAGCAGTGATAGAGGGTACGAGCAGTACTTC
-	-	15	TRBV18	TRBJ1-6	CASSPGGSYNSPLHF	TGTGCCAGCTCACCGGGGGGCTCCTATAATTCACCCCTCCACTTT
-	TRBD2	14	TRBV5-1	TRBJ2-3	CASSFTGGPDTQYF	TGCGCCAGCAGCTTTACGGGGGGGCCAGATACGCAGTATTTT